A single sample is the source of the 14 T cell receptor beta chains below, sequenced in a study of identical twins (dated by TCRdb to the mid-2010s). The method was 5' RACE. Sequenced using an Illumina HiSeq 2000. The public reads were reanalyzed by TCRdb: fastp trimming at Q25, MiXCR alignment, in-frame beta chains only. Every CDR3 protein is listed once, alongside the most common genes and DNA of its rows. The table for this sample lists 1,800,000 or so distinct CDR3 sequences; less than 35% of them were counted only once. About 0.25% of the sample is in the top ten clones. Material for sequencing was cord blood. The receptors come from a newborn girl in good health.

This clonotype was seen more than once but under ten times. The chain is built from TRBV7-8 and TRBJ2-7; possibly TRBD2 for D (5 bases). CDR3 length: 15 amino acids. Deletions cut 1 base from V and 4 bases from J, with 14 bases between. Germline V gives CDR1 SGHVS, CDR2 FQNEAQ. The CDR3 region is CASSLVRGSRYEQYF. DNA for the CDR3: TGTGCCAGCAGCTTAGTGCGTGGGAGCCGGTACGAGCAGTACTTC.

This clonotype turned up a few times. The chain recombines TRBV28 with TRBJ1-5; D is undetermined. CDR3 size: 16 residues. The V and J ends lost 6 bases and 0 bases respectively, with 15 bases between them. Germline lookup yields CDR1 MDHEN and CDR2 SYDVKM. This CDR3 reads CASSRAAEYSNQPQHF. In DNA form, the CDR3 reads TGTGCCAGCAGCCGGGCAGCCGAATATAGCAATCAGCCCCAGCATTTT. Combining the CDR3 with reference TRBV28 and TRBJ1-5 gives the whole variable domain DVKVTQSSRYLVKRTGEKVFLECVQDMDHENMFWYRQDPGLGLRLIYFSYDVKMKEKGDIPEGYSVSREKKERFSLILESASTNQTSMYLCASSRAAEYSNQPQHFGDGTRLSIL.

This clonotype was seen at least ten times. This chain links TRBV6-1 with TRBJ1-2; TRBD1 aligns across 9 bases. The junction had 0 bases not matched to a gene; V was cut back by 1 base and J by 6 bases. CDR3 length equals 13 residues. The V gene's germline CDR1 is MNHNS and CDR2 SASEGT. The CDR3 DNA reads as TGTGCCAGCAGTGAAGGGACAGGGGATGGCTACACCTTC. Translation: CASSEGTGDGYTF.

This clonotype was found many times. The J gene is TRBJ2-1, the V gene TRBV29-1, with D perhaps matching TRBD1 or TRBD2 (6 bases each). Per the germline V gene, CDR1 is SQVTM and CDR2 is ANQGSEA. The CDR3 runs 15 residues. Trimming left V 2 bases short and J 0 bases short, with 11 bases between. The CDR3 coding sequence is TGCAGCGTTGAAAAAAAGGGGGGCTCCTACAATGAGCAGTTCTTC. As protein: CSVEKKGGSYNEQFF.

The rearrangement links TRBV20-1 to TRBJ2-3; 8 positions agree with TRBD2. Per the germline V gene, CDR1 is DFQATT and CDR2 is SNEGSKA (reference sequence). CDR3 length equals 13 residues. V was clipped by 0 bases and J by 8 bases; unmatched bases: 4. The CDR3 sequence is CSARDVREGTQYF. DNA for the CDR3: TGCAGTGCTAGAGATGTCCGGGAGGGTACGCAGTATTTT.

This clonotype was detected only a few times. The V and J genes are TRBV29-1 and TRBJ2-3, with 7 bases matching TRBD2. The germline gives CDR1 SQVTM, CDR2 ANQGSEA. The CDR3 sequence is 13 residues long. Unmatched junction bases numbered 7, after V lost 4 bases and J lost 6 bases. CDR3 residues: CSVVEGREDTQYF. The CDR3 coding sequence is TGCAGCGTTGTCGAGGGGAGGGAGGATACGCAGTATTTT.

This clonotype has a handful of counts. The V call is TRBV19, the J call TRBJ2-5; D may be TRBD1 (6 bases). The DNA end lines up better with TRBJ2-7; the J call may be wrong. Germline CDR1 and CDR2: LNHDA and SQIVND (reference sequence). The CDR3 extends over 12 amino acids. CDR3: CASSIQGGEQYF. CDR3 in DNA: TGTGCCAGTAGTATCCAAGGGGGCGAGCAGTACTTC.

This chain uses TRBV5-1 with TRBJ2-2; a weak D match, TRBD2 (6 bases). The CDR3 contains 17 residues. Germline V gene lookup returns CDR1 SGHRS and CDR2 YFSETQ. V lost 0 bases and J 4 bases, leaving 16 bases between the germline ends. The CDR3 loop is CASSLGFTGLITGELFF. CDR3 nucleotides: TGCGCCAGCAGCTTGGGATTTACGGGACTGATCACCGGGGAGCTGTTTTTT.

This clonotype was seen a few times. The rearrangement uses TRBV20-1 and TRBJ2-7, with a possible D match to TRBD2 (5 bases). Germline CDR1 reads DFQATT; CDR2 reads SNEGSKA (reference sequence). CDR3 size: 14 residues. Trimming took off 1 base at V and 5 bases at J, with 15 bases between the two ends. CDR3 sequence reads: CSARAFDVRDEQYF. CDR3 nucleotides: TGCAGTGCTAGAGCCTTCGATGTGCGGGACGAGCAGTACTTC.

This clonotype was seen a handful of times. Sequence at one end of the junction differs from germline and may be a read error. The chain has TRBV7-9 and TRBJ1-4; TRBD1 aligns across 9 bases. The length of the CDR3 is 14 residues. CDR1 SEHNR and CDR2 FQNEAQ come from the germline V gene (reference sequence). The CDR3 spells CAGSGTGGYEKLFF. The CDR3 nucleotides are TGTGCCGGCAGCGGAACAGGGGGCTATGAAAAACTGTTTTTT.

This clonotype occurred a few times. The CDR3 region is CSAILGSSYNSPLHF. The CDR3 DNA is TGCAGTGCTATTCTGGGGAGCTCCTATAATTCACCCCTCCACTTT. V and J are TRBV20-1 and TRBJ1-6; D not resolved. With 4 bases removed from V and 0 bases from J, the gap between germline ends came to 10 bases. Germline CDR1 and CDR2: DFQATT and SNEGSKA (reference sequence). This CDR3 spans 15 amino acids.

V and J are TRBV5-6 and TRBJ1-5; 7 bases align to TRBD1. Germline CDR1 reads SGHDT; CDR2 reads YYEEEE. The CDR3 runs 14 residues. V lost 2 bases to trimming and J lost 6 bases; unmatched junction nucleotides: 5. This CDR3 reads CASSLMTGSQPQHF. DNA of the CDR3: TGTGCCAGCAGCTTAATGACAGGGAGTCAGCCCCAGCATTTT.

This clonotype came up a few times. The gene calls are TRBV24-1 and TRBJ2-3; no clear D. This CDR3 has 15 residues. V was clipped by 4 bases and J by 2 bases, with 12 bases between them. Germline CDR1 and CDR2: KGHDR and SFDVKD. The CDR3 is CATSESTGHTDTQYF. Here the CDR3 DNA reads TGTGCCACCAGTGAGAGCACCGGGCACACAGATACGCAGTATTTT.

The chain recombines TRBV3-1 with TRBJ2-2; D call uncertain. V lost 4 bases, J lost 10 bases, and 13 bases lay in between. The CDR3 is 13 residues long. Germline V lookup: CDR1 LGHDT, CDR2 YNNKEL (reference sequence). The CDR3 DNA reads TGTGCCAGCAGCCCAGATCGGATTACGGAGCTGTTTTTT. It specifies CASSPDRITELFF.